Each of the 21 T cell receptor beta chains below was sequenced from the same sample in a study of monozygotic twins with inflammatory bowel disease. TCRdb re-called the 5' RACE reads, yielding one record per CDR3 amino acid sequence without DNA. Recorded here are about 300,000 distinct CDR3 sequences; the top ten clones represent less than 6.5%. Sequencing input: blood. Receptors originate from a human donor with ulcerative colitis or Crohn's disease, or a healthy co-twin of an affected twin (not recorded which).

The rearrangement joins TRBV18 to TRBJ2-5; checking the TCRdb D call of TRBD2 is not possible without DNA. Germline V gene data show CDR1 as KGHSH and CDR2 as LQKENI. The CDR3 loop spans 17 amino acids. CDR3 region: CASSPPVSGAFKETQYF.

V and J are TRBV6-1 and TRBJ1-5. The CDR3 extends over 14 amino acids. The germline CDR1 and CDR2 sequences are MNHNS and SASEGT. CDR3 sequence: CASSMTDRNQPQHF.

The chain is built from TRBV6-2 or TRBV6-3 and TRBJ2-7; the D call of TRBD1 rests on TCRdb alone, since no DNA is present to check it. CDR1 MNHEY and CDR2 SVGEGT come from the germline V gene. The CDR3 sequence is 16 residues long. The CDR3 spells CASSYRAAVTSYEQYF.

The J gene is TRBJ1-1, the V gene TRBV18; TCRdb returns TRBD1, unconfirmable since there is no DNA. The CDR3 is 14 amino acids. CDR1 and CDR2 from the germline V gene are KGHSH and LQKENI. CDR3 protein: CASSSQGAGTEAFF.

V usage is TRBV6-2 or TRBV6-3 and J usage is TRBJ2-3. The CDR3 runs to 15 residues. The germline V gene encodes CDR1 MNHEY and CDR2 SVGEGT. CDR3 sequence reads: CASSHLSYSTDTQYF.

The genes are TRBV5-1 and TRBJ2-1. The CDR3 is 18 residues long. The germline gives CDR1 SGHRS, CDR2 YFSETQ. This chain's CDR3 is CASTRAEAAGAPSMKQFF.

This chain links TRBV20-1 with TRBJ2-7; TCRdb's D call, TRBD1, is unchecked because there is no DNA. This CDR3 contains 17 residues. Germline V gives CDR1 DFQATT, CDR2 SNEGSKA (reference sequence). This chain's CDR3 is CSARGRGAKDNLYEQYF.

CDR3 protein: CSARNRLLQETQYF. The chain has TRBV20-1 and TRBJ2-5; TCRdb lists TRBD1, though no DNA is available to test this call. Looked up from germline, CDR1 is DFQATT and CDR2 is SNEGSKA (reference sequence). This CDR3 is built from 14 residues.

The CDR3 protein is CASSLAGGYRNTIYF. The rearrangement joins TRBV7-2 to TRBJ1-3. From germline, CDR1 is SGHTA and CDR2 FQGNSA. The CDR3 contains 15 residues.

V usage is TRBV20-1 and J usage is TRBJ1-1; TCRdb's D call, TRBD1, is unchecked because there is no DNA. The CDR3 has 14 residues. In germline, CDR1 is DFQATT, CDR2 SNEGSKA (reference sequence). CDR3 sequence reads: CSAREEGAALRAFF.

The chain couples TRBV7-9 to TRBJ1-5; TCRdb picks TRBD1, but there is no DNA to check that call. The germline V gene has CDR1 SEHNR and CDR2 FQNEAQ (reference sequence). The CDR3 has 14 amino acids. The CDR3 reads CASSTQGSYQPQHF.

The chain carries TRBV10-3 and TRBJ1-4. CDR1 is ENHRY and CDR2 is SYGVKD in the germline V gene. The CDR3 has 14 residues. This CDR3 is CAISEGNGYEKLFF.

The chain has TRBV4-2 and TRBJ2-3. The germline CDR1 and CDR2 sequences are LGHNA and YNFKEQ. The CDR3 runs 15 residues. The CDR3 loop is CASSQEEYGTDTQYF.

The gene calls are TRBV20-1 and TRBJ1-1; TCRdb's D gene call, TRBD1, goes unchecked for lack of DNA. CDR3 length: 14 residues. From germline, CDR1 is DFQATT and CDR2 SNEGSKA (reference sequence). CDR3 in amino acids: CSAREDRPNTEAFF.

The CDR3 here is CASSLAVGRGQETQYF. The J gene is TRBJ2-5, the V gene TRBV5-1. Looked up from germline, CDR1 is SGHRS and CDR2 is YFSETQ. The CDR3 totals 16 residues.

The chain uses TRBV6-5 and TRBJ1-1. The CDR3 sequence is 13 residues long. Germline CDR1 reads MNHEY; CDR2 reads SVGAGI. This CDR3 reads CASSYNGYTEAFF.

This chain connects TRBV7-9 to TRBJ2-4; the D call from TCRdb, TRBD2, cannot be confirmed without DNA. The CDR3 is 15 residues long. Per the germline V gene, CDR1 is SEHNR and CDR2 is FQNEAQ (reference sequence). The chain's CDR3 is CASSLGDRTRDPQYF.

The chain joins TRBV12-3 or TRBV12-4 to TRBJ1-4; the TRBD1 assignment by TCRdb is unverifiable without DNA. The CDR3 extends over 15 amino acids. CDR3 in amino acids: CASSTYRTRNEKLFF.

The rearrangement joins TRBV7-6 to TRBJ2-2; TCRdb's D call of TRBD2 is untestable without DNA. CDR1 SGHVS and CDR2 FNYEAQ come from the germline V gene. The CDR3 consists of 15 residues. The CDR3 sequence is CAASRSSKGPGELFF.

CDR3 region: CASSYGGGQETQYF. V usage is TRBV6-5 and J usage is TRBJ2-5; the D call from TCRdb, TRBD1, cannot be confirmed without DNA. The CDR3 covers 14 residues. CDR1 MNHEY and CDR2 SVGAGI come from the germline V gene.

CDR3 sequence reads: CASSATSEETQYF. The V gene is TRBV5-6, the J gene TRBJ2-5; TCRdb indicates TRBD2, and absent DNA this call remains unverified. Germline CDR1 SGHDT, CDR2 YYEEEE. This CDR3 contains 13 residues.